This T cell receptor beta chain stems from a study of blood T cell repertoires in COVID-19. Study at large: The origin of the acute and convalescent COVID-19 samples was the United States, Italy and Spain. Sample material is recorded as cDNA or gDNA derived from T cells, B-cell-depleted T cells, or PBMCs.

Per germline, CDR1 SGHVS and CDR2 FNYEAQ. The CDR3 sequence is 15 residues long. V shed 4 bases and J 3 bases; nucleotides not matched to a gene: 9. Authors' analysis steps: Estimation of nucleated cell counts relied on the amplification of reference gene primers. Method: immunoSEQ multiplex PCR; TCRdb's copy keeps in-frame clones and lacks some. V, J and clone size are those of that table, while D and trimming were read from the DNA. The sample carries 80,000 to 95,000 clones, approximately 87% recorded once. This clone is a singleton in its sample. The V gene is TRBV7-6, the J gene TRBJ2-7; 7 bases map to TRBD2. The receptor was derived from a woman in her 70s with acute or convalescent COVID-19. Sample: peripheral blood. DNA of the CDR3: TGTGCCAGCAGCTGGGGGGGGTCAGCCGTCTACGAGCAGTACGTC. Translating it yields CASSWGGSAVYEQYV.